The 4 T cell receptor beta chains below were found in one sample sequenced in a study of shared clonotypes between healthy human individuals. Assay: immunoSEQ multiplex PCR; the TCRdb copy retains only in-frame clones and omits some. This sample yields about 1 million clones, of which about 80% are seen a single time; less than 1.5% belongs to the top ten. Sequenced: memory CD4+ T cells sorted from blood. Subset specified: CD45RA-negative fraction. Source of these receptors: a man between 18 and 35 years old in good health.

V gene TRBV2 combines with J gene TRBJ2-1; D remains unclear. The CDR3 runs to 14 residues. Germline lookup yields CDR1 SNHLY and CDR2 FYNNEI. The germline V and J ends were trimmed by 4 bases and 6 bases, with 13 bases remaining between them. The DNA for the CDR3 is TGTGCCAGCAGTGGTCTCAGCTTTGGCAATGAGCAGTTCTTC. Protein product: CASSGLSFGNEQFF.

Here the CDR3 reads CASKDFMDEQFF. CDR3 bases: TGTGCCAGCAAAGACTTCATGGATGAGCAGTTCTTC. The rearrangement uses TRBV6-1 and TRBJ2-1; D gene unclear. Germline V gene sequence: CDR1 MNHNS, CDR2 SASEGT. V lost 7 bases and J lost 8, with 12 bases in between. The CDR3 is made up of 12 amino acids.

V is TRBV7-2 and J is TRBJ2-7; D may be TRBD1 (6 bases). CDR1 and CDR2 from the germline V gene are SGHTA and FQGNSA. This CDR3 region has 13 residues. Trimming stripped 6 bases from V and 6 bases from J, with 15 bases between. The CDR3 loop reads CASRKQGFGEQYF. CDR3 sequence (DNA): TGTGCCAGCAGGAAACAGGGATTTGGCGAGCAGTACTTC.

This chain uses TRBV7-2 with TRBJ2-5; TRBD2 aligns across 14 bases. V shed 5 bases and J 5 bases; nucleotides not matched to a gene: 10. The CDR3 length is 17 residues. Germline loops: CDR1 SGHTA, CDR2 FQGNSA. The CDR3 reads CASSPQGLAGGLETQYF. DNA for the CDR3: TGTGCCAGCAGCCCACAAGGACTAGCGGGAGGTCTGGAGACCCAGTACTTC.